This T cell receptor beta chain was identified during a study of T-cell memory formation after mild COVID-19. About the study: Largely, the TCR clusters proved donor specific. Study-level points and caveats: The appearance of some responding clones in pre-infection memory suggested that cross-reactive memory joined. Whether second-wave clones peaking at day 37 were SARS-CoV-2 specific went unconfirmed. CD4+ bias marked clones expanding day 15 to 37, unlike balanced contracting clones.

The CDR3 numbers 13 amino acids, ends counted. Germline CDR1 LNHDA, CDR2 SQIVND (reference sequence). From the 5' RACE reads, TCRdb called clonotypes with MiXCR, one entry per CDR3 protein. The table lists under 650,000 distinct CDR3 sequences, under 20% of them singletons. A word on this clonotype: Its target is not known. This is likely a read error, given that the CDR3 carries no conserved phenylalanine or tryptophan at its end. The DNA is left out, because the CDR3 cannot be placed on it with certainty; the CDR3 is given as TCRdb lists it.

The chain has TRBV19 and TRBJ2-7; the table's D call of TRBD1 was not tested on the DNA. The sequence was obtained from an adult woman who had mild COVID-19 (a few samples of this study predate the infection). Cell type and time point are not known. Sequencing input: PBMCs or a T cell subset sorted from them (not recorded which). Here the CDR3 reads CASSPVGAWSLWL.